The 20 T cell receptor beta chains reported below all come from one sample, sequenced in a study of regulatory T cells in long-lasting Graves disease. Arm-PCR of CDR3 regions with iRepertoire HTBI primers generated TCR beta libraries. TCRdb re-called the multiplex PCR reads through MiXCR, storing one row per CDR3 protein. Of about 460,000 distinct CDR3 sequences in the sample, under 25% were seen once. Indicated time point: persistent/refractory GD, antithyroid drugs over 5 years with positive TRAb. The TCR library was made from RNA extracted from PBMCs. The specimen comprised peripheral blood mononuclear cells (PBMCs), sampled when the disease was refractory, from a patient treated with antithyroid drugs. These TCRs come from a female donor with Graves disease.

For this clonotype: A single base separates this from a much larger clone, so it may be a read error. The chain employs TRBV2 and TRBJ1-1; no reliable D call. Germline V gives CDR1 SNHLY, CDR2 FYNNEI. CDR3 length equals 15 residues. Trimming left V 2 bases short and J 3 bases short, with 13 bases between. This CDR3 is CASSEREVRYTEAFF. CDR3 sequence (DNA): TGTGCCAGCAGTGAAAGGGAAGTTAGGTACACTGAAGCTTTCTTT.

This clonotype was observed a few times. V usage is TRBV19 and J usage is TRBJ1-6; 9 bases are a match to TRBD1. The junction had 7 bases not matched to a gene; V was cut back by 2 bases and J by 8 bases. The germline V gene encodes CDR1 LNHDA and CDR2 SQIVND (reference sequence). There are 16 residues in the CDR3. The CDR3 nucleotides read TGTGCCAGTAGTATACCTGGACAGGGGTATTATTCACCCCTCCACTTT. It encodes CASSIPGQGYYSPLHF. The whole variable domain, remainder taken from reference TRBV19 and TRBJ1-6, is DGGITQSPKYLFRKEGQNVTLSCEQNLNHDAMYWYRQDPGQGLRLIYYSQIVNDFQKGDIAEGYSVSREKKESFPLTVTSAQKNPTAFYLCASSIPGQGYYSPLHFGNGTRLTVT.

In its sample, this clonotype was seen a few times. The V and J genes are TRBV18 and TRBJ2-5; TRBD2 matches 9 bases. This CDR3 is 15 amino acids long. CDR1 KGHSH and CDR2 LQKENI come from the germline V gene. J was trimmed by 5 bases and V by 3 bases; bases with no gene match: 7. CDR3 sequence (DNA): TGTGCCAGCTCACCGTCTAGCGGGGCGAGGGAGACCCAGTACTTC. Protein product: CASSPSSGARETQYF.

This clonotype was seen only a few times. This sequence joins TRBV7-2 and TRBJ2-2, with D possibly matching TRBD2 (6 bases). CDR3 size: 15 residues. Germline V gives CDR1 SGHTA, CDR2 FQGNSA. The V gene lost 1 base and the J gene lost 7 bases, with 13 bases spanning the gap. The CDR3 coding sequence is TGTGCCAGCAGCTTAGAATCGGGGAGGATCGGGGAGCTGTTTTTT. This translates into CASSLESGRIGELFF.

This clonotype was recorded at least ten times. The chain combines TRBV6-1 with TRBJ1-2; D is unclear. The CDR3 is 13 amino acids. Germline V gene data show CDR1 as MNHNS and CDR2 as SASEGT. Trimming took off 0 bases at V and 8 bases at J, with 10 bases between the two ends. CDR3: CASSEASYTGYTF. The CDR3 DNA reads as TGTGCCAGCAGTGAAGCGTCTTACACCGGCTACACCTTC.

Many counts were recorded for this clonotype. This chain uses TRBV28 with TRBJ2-2; TRBD1 matches 7 bases. CDR1 and CDR2 from the germline V gene are MDHEN and SYDVKM. The V gene end was trimmed by 6 bases and the J gene end by 5 bases; junction bases not matched to a gene: 9. This CDR3 spans 15 amino acids. This chain's CDR3 is CASRPGTAETGELFF. The CDR3 DNA sequence: TGTGCCAGCAGGCCTGGGACAGCTGAGACCGGGGAGCTGTTTTTT.

A remark on this clonotype: It may be a read error: a sequence one base away is much more abundant. The chain is built from TRBV6-1 and TRBJ2-7, with D unclear. CDR3 length: 15 residues. Germline CDR1 MNHNS, CDR2 SASEGT. The V gene lost 6 bases and the J gene lost 3 bases, with 18 bases spanning the gap. The CDR3 loop reads CASSPMTSCNYEQYF. The CDR3, as DNA: TGTGCCAGCAGCCCGATGACTTCCTGTAACTACGAGCAGTACTTC.

The V call is TRBV5-6, the J call TRBJ1-6; 7 positions match TRBD1. This CDR3 comprises 16 residues. V lost 4 bases, J lost 6 bases, and 10 bases stayed unmatched. Germline V CDR1 and CDR2: SGHDT, YYEEEE. CDR3 coding DNA: TGTGCCAGCAGCCCGTGGGGACAGTGGGTTAATTCACCCCTCCACTTT. Amino acids: CASSPWGQWVNSPLHF. Using reference TRBV5-6 and TRBJ1-6 for the parts outside the CDR3, the full variable domain is DAGVTQSPTHLIKTRGQQVTLRCSPKSGHDTVSWYQQALGQGPQFIFQYYEEEERQRGNFPDRFSGHQFPNYSSELNVNALLLGDSALYLCASSPWGQWVNSPLHFGNGTRLTVT.

The rearrangement uses TRBV7-9 and TRBJ2-1, with D tentatively TRBD2 (7 bases). The germline V gene has CDR1 SEHNR and CDR2 FQNEAQ (reference sequence). The CDR3 is 14 residues long. Trimming pared 5 bases from V and 7 bases from J, leaving 15 bases between. CDR3 in amino acids: CASSPVGGANEQFF. The CDR3 DNA reads TGTGCCAGCAGCCCCGTAGGGGGGGCAAATGAGCAGTTCTTC.

This clonotype was recorded a few times. The CDR3 DNA reads TGTGCCAGCAGCTGGACCACAGGGGCCGCTATAGAGGGCTACACCTTC. This translates into CASSWTTGAAIEGYTF. V is TRBV7-2 and J is TRBJ1-2; 7 bases are shared with TRBD1. CDR3 size: 16 residues. Germline trimming cut 4 bases from V and 8 bases from J; bases unmatched to any gene: 16. Germline V lookup: CDR1 SGHTA, CDR2 FQGNSA.

As concerns this clonotype: Just one base apart from a much larger clone, this may be a read error. The CDR3 ends on some other residue instead of the conserved phenylalanine or tryptophan, so this is likely a read error. J is TRBJ2-7 and V is TRBV12-3 or TRBV12-4; 9 bases align to TRBD1. There are 14 residues in the CDR3. Trimming took 8 bases from V and 1 from J; bases not matched to a gene: 6. The CDR3 DNA reads as TGTGCCAGCTCCCGGGACAGGGTATCCTACGAGCAGTACCTC. Its translation: CASSRDRVSYEQYL.

The CDR3 protein is CASSSDSNTGNTIYF. The CDR3 coding sequence is TGTGCCAGCAGCTCGGACAGTAATACTGGAAACACCATATATTTT. The chain joins TRBV7-9 to TRBJ1-3; the D gene is possibly TRBD1 (6 bases). This CDR3 has 15 residues. Trimming pared 4 bases from V and 2 bases from J, leaving 12 bases between. CDR1 is SEHNR, CDR2 FQNEAQ, per germline (reference sequence). Combining the CDR3 with reference TRBV7-9 and TRBJ1-3 gives the whole variable domain DTGVSQNPRHKITKRGQNVTFRCDPISEHNRLYWYRQTLGQGPEFLTYFQNEAQLEKSRLLSDRFSAERPKGSFSTLEIQRTEQGDSAMYLCASSSDSNTGNTIYFGEGSWLTVV.

The chain carries TRBV9 and TRBJ2-7; 8 positions match TRBD2. The V gene's germline CDR1 is SGDLS and CDR2 YYNGEE. The CDR3 loop spans 15 amino acids. The trim removed 4 bases at V and 6 bases at J, leaving 12 bases unmatched. Here the CDR3 DNA reads TGTGCCAGCAGCTCCTGGAGCGGGAGCGGGGCCGAGCAGTACTTC. This gives the protein CASSSWSGSGAEQYF.

Concerning this clonotype: One end of the junction is discordant with germline, which a read error may explain. The genes are TRBV12-3 or TRBV12-4 and TRBJ2-1, with 7 bases lining up with TRBD2. The length of the CDR3 is 16 residues. The CDR3 DNA sequence: TGTGCCATCAGTGAGTCCGGGCGGGAGATGGGCAATGAGCAGTTCTTC. Protein product: CAISESGREMGNEQFF.

Turning to this clonotype: A clone one base away is much larger, so this may be a read error. V usage is TRBV28 and J usage is TRBJ1-1; D not certain. Germline V gives CDR1 MDHEN, CDR2 SYDVKM. This CDR3 is 11 amino acids long. Here the CDR3 DNA reads TGTGCCAGCATCTTGAACACTAAAGCTTTCTTT. It is translated as CASILNTKAFF.

The chain combines TRBV12-3 or TRBV12-4 with TRBJ1-4; D call uncertain. This CDR3 region has 14 residues. Trimming pared 5 bases from V and 0 bases from J, leaving 7 bases between. CDR3 bases: TGTGCCAGCAGTCACCTAGCAACTAATGAAAAACTGTTTTTT. Encoded protein: CASSHLATNEKLFF.

This clonotype was detected ten times or more. This chain uses TRBV28 with TRBJ1-6; 7 bases agree with TRBD1. The length of the CDR3 is 15 residues. After removal of 3 bases from V and 6 bases from J, the junction contained 5 bases not matched to a gene. CDR1 is MDHEN, CDR2 SYDVKM, per germline. The CDR3 region has the DNA TGTGCCAGCAGTTTCGTAGGGGGCGGTAATTCACCCCTCCACTTT. Translated, it gives CASSFVGGGNSPLHF.

This clonotype has at least ten counts. V and J are TRBV6-1 and TRBJ2-5; 15 nucleotides agree with TRBD2. The J segment lost 3 bases and the V segment lost 8 bases, leaving 1 base of the junction unmatched. Germline CDR1 and CDR2: MNHNS and SASEGT. This CDR3 region has 14 residues. The CDR3 here is CASRTSGGEETQYF. The CDR3 nucleotides are TGTGCCAGCCGGACTAGCGGGGGGGAAGAGACCCAGTACTTC.

About this clonotype: This may stem from a read error, because a much larger clone lies one nucleotide away. This CDR3 fails to terminate in the conserved phenylalanine or tryptophan, so it likely reflects a read error. The chain recombines TRBV6-1 with TRBJ1-2, with D unresolved. Germline assignment: CDR1 MNHNS and CDR2 SASEGT. The V end was cut by 6 bases, the J end by 7 bases, with 9 bases between. The CDR3 length is 11 residues. The CDR3 sequence is CASRRTLGYTL. In nucleotides, the CDR3 is TGTGCCAGCAGGCGCACGCTTGGCTACACCCTC.

This clonotype was detected many times. This chain connects TRBV13 to TRBJ2-7; maybe TRBD1 (5 bases). Germline values: CDR1 PRHDT, CDR2 FYEKMQ (reference sequence). The V gene lost 7 bases and the J gene lost 6 bases, with 16 bases spanning the gap. The CDR3 has 13 amino acids. As DNA, the CDR3 is TGTGCCAGCAATGGGGCCAACCACCTCGAGCAGTACTTC. Translated, it gives CASNGANHLEQYF.